What follows describes a single T cell receptor (beta chain). Its antigen is undetermined. Through a sample-barcoded 5' primer and a J-beta primer mix, a second PCR was run for roughly 7 to 11 cycles. Each sample provided no less than 2.5 million CDR3-containing paired-end reads. TCRdb re-analysed the 5' RACE reads in MiXCR, keeping a single row per CDR3 protein. Of some 760,000 distinct CDR3 sequences in the sample, around a quarter are singletons; the top ten hold 3.7%. The CDR3 extends over 17 amino acids. Germline CDR1 is SGHRS and CDR2 is YFSETQ. This entry belongs to a study of blood T cells in healthy people across ages. The study's findings and limits: Per million T cells, TCR beta diversity dropped about linearly as age rose.

These data were likewise used in another study, on T cells of mothers and their children.

This sequence joins TRBV5-1 and TRBJ2-5; maybe TRBD2 (6 bases). The J call may be in error: the DNA end matches TRBJ2-7 better. What was sequenced was blood. The TCR was taken from a boy between 10 and 17 years old in good health. CDR3 sequence (DNA): TGCGCCAGCAGCTGGGGTGGCTCCGGGACTGGGTTCTACGAGCAGTACTTC. Protein sequence: CASSWGGSGTGFYEQYF.